Given below is one T cell receptor beta chain in context. Its antigen is as yet unknown. TCRdb keeps only in-frame clones here, not all; method: immunoSEQ multiplex PCR. In the table there are about 9,800 clones, around 84% of which are singletons. This CDR3 contains 16 residues. The germline V gene has CDR1 KGHSH and CDR2 LQKENI. The V gene lost 4 bases and the J gene lost 0 bases, with 13 bases spanning the gap. Intraepithelial and lamina propria lymphocytes were isolated from graft specimens. This sample stems from a study of graft-versus-host responses after intestinal transplantation. Broader study findings: Allografts of one patient group, those with graft-donor T cell macrochimerism, had high graft-versus-host to host-versus-graft clonal ratios.

The J gene is TRBJ1-3, the V gene TRBV18; D is ambiguous. This sample comprised ileum tissue, obtained 500 to 550 days after intestinal transplant. This receptor was taken from a human patient who received an intestinal transplant, so some T cells may come from the graft donor. CDR3: CASSLDELTSGNTIYF. The CDR3 DNA is TGTGCCAGCTCACTTGATGAATTAACCTCTGGAAACACCATATATTTT. Complete variable domain (other parts from reference TRBV18 and TRBJ1-3): NAGVMQNPRHLVRRRGQEARLRCSPMKGHSHVYWYRQLPEEGLKFMVYLQKENIIDESGMPKERFSAEFPKEGPSILRIQQVVRGDSAAYFCASSLDELTSGNTIYFGEGSWLTVV.